The entry below gives a single TCR beta chain sequence along with its context. Germline V lookup: CDR1 MDHEN, CDR2 SYDVKM. The J segment lost 3 bases and the V segment lost 1 base, leaving 5 bases of the junction unmatched. This CDR3 region has 17 residues. These data originate in a study of blood T cell repertoires in COVID-19. The overall study: Both acute and convalescent COVID-19 samples were obtained from the United States, Italy and Spain.

Allocation to cohorts depended on clinical history reported by the participants. Data came from immunoSEQ multiplex PCR; TCRdb stores just in-frame clones and leaves some out. The profile shows fewer than 250,000 clones, under 90% of them singletons. The clonotype was recovered from a woman between 50 and 59 years old with acute COVID-19. Sequenced sample: PBMCs or T cells enriched from blood (not recorded which). The V call is TRBV28, the J call TRBJ2-5; 13 bases align to TRBD2. CDR3 protein: CASSLLGLAGAKETQYF. The CDR3 nucleotides read TGTGCCAGCAGTTTATTAGGACTAGCGGGGGCCAAAGAGACCCAGTACTTC.